This passage covers 9 T cell receptor beta chains from one sample sequenced in a study of lymphopenia after photon versus proton radiotherapy (dated by TCRdb to the late 2010s). The library came from the immunoSEQ multiplex PCR assay. This immuneACCESS table, as held by TCRdb, lists in-frame sequences with V and J called but not all clones. Of the missing ones, under half trace to an unresolved V gene in checked studies; the others have no known cause. The sample yields some 64,000 clones; around 87% were counted once. The leading ten clones occupy around 13% of the sample. The sample was peripheral blood, taken from a patient treated with proton-based radiotherapy. Every receptor here comes from a man of 80 years or more with esophageal cancer.

The chain has TRBV5-4 and TRBJ1-1; 7 nucleotides agree with TRBD1. The V gene's germline CDR1 is SGHNT and CDR2 YYREEE (reference sequence). The CDR3 is made up of 16 amino acids. Germline trimming cut 6 bases from V and 1 base from J; bases unmatched to any gene: 12. As DNA, the CDR3 is TGTGCCAGCACAACTGGGGCAGGGGGGAGGAACACTGAAGCTTTCTTT. Protein sequence: CASTTGAGGRNTEAFF.

The genes are TRBV7-3 and TRBJ2-6, with TRBD1 matching 9 bases. The germline V gene has CDR1 SGHTA and CDR2 FQGTGA. V dropped 4 bases and J dropped 4; count of bases not matched to a gene: 11. CDR3 length: 18 residues. CDR3 sequence reads: CASSSTGGASGGANVLTF. In DNA form, the CDR3 reads TGTGCCAGCAGCTCTACAGGGGGCGCGTCGGGAGGGGCCAACGTCCTGACTTTC.

This clone was recorded many times. The V gene is TRBV7-2, the J gene TRBJ2-1; TRBD2 aligns across 7 bases. Germline V gene sequence: CDR1 SGHTA, CDR2 FQGNSA. The CDR3 consists of 17 residues. The junction had 14 bases not matched to a gene; V was cut back by 4 bases and J by 5 bases. The CDR3 protein is CASSSGASGKINNEQFF. The DNA for the CDR3 is TGTGCCAGCAGCTCAGGAGCTAGCGGCAAGATAAACAATGAGCAGTTCTTC. The full variable domain, in which reference TRBV7-2 and TRBJ2-1 provide the parts outside the CDR3, is GAGVSQSPSNKVTEKGKDVELRCDPISGHTALYWYRQSLGQGLEFLIYFQGNSAPDKSGLPSDRFSAERTGGSVSTLTIQRTQQEDSAVYLCASSSGASGKINNEQFFGPGTRLTVL.

In its sample, this clone was seen a few times. The chain carries TRBV30 and TRBJ1-3; D is ambiguous. The CDR3 runs to 12 residues. From germline, CDR1 is GTSNPN and CDR2 SVGIG (reference sequence). Trimming took 2 bases from V and 0 from J, leaving 2 bases between them. The CDR3 protein is CAWSSSGNTIYF. In nucleotides, the CDR3 is TGTGCCTGGAGTAGCTCTGGAAACACCATATATTTT. The full variable domain, with the rest looked up from reference TRBV30 and TRBJ1-3, is SQTIHQWPATLVQPVGSPLSLECTVEGTSNPNLYWYRQAAGRGLQLLFYSVGIGQISSEVPQNLSASRPQDRQFILSSKKLLLSDSGFYLCAWSSSGNTIYFGEGSWLTVV.

The V gene is TRBV7-8, the J gene TRBJ2-6, with a tentative D call TRBD1 (6 bases). Germline CDR1 and CDR2: SGHVS and FQNEAQ. Trimming removed 5 bases from V and 0 bases from J, with 23 bases in between. This CDR3 comprises 20 residues. The CDR3 region has the DNA TGTGCCAGCAGCCCGGGTGTACAGGGTCCCTCGCCCTCTGGGGCCAACGTCCTGACTTTC. Translating it yields CASSPGVQGPSPSGANVLTF.

This clone was counted a few times. This sequence joins TRBV30 and TRBJ1-3; D not certain. This CDR3 has 13 amino acids. The ends were cut back, 2 bases at V and 4 bases at J, with 9 bases in the middle. Per germline, CDR1 GTSNPN and CDR2 SVGIG (reference sequence). The DNA for the CDR3 is TGTGCCTGGAGTTGGGGAGGAGGAAACACCATATATTTT. Translating it yields CAWSWGGGNTIYF.

The chain couples TRBV27 to TRBJ2-7; TRBD1 aligns across 8 bases. V dropped 4 bases and J dropped 3; count of bases not matched to a gene: 11. The CDR3 runs to 16 residues. Germline values: CDR1 MNHEY, CDR2 SMNVEV (reference sequence). The CDR3 region is CASSYGPGGLVYEQYF. CDR3 nucleotides: TGTGCCAGCAGTTATGGGCCAGGGGGCCTCGTCTACGAGCAGTACTTC.

J is TRBJ2-2 and V is TRBV7-2, with a weak D call TRBD2 (5 bases). The germline gives CDR1 SGHTA, CDR2 FQGNSA. This CDR3 is built from 17 residues. V was shortened by 8 bases and J by 0 bases, with 19 bases between the two germline ends. The chain's CDR3 is CASLPVTGITNTGELFF. The DNA for the CDR3 is TGTGCCAGCCTCCCCGTGACGGGGATCACGAACACCGGGGAGCTGTTTTTT. The variable domain in full, completed from reference TRBV7-2 and TRBJ2-2, reads GAGVSQSPSNKVTEKGKDVELRCDPISGHTALYWYRQSLGQGLEFLIYFQGNSAPDKSGLPSDRFSAERTGGSVSTLTIQRTQQEDSAVYLCASLPVTGITNTGELFFGEGSRLTVL.

A few counts support this clone. Other DNA sequences in the sample encode the same CDR3. This chain uses TRBV6-5 with TRBJ1-6; 7 nucleotides match TRBD1. V shed 6 bases and J 9 bases; nucleotides not matched to a gene: 5. The germline CDR1 and CDR2 sequences are MNHEY and SVGAGI. The CDR3 runs 13 residues. The CDR3 protein is CASRTGRSSPLHF. The CDR3 DNA reads as TGTGCCAGCAGGACAGGGAGGAGTTCACCCCTCCACTTT.